This is a list of T cell receptor beta chains from one sample in a study of cytomegalovirus exposure and HLA in healthy donors. The data were produced by immunoSEQ multiplex PCR, yet TCRdb's version contains in-frame clones alone and is incomplete. The sample contains approximately 120,000 clones, about 10% of which appear only once. Sequencing used PBMCs. The receptors come from a woman between 18 and 29 years old in good health and CMV-seropositive. Both conserved end residues are part of each CDR3. The D gene is left open where the match is weak. Clone sizes are given selectively: once, few, many, or a class where the clone is expanded.

D,J,size,V,CDR3,DNA
.,TRBJ1-5,.,TRBV6-5,CASSFDSRQPQHF,TGTGCCAGCAGTTTCGACTCGAGACAGCCCCAGCATTTT
.,TRBJ2-7,few,TRBV15,CATSAGQGGSYEQYF,TGTGCCACCAGCGCCGGACAGGGAGGGTCCTACGAGCAGTACTTC
.,TRBJ2-7,.,TRBV19,CASSITEKPWEQYF,TGTGCCAGTAGTATCACAGAGAAGCCGTGGGAGCAGTACTTC
TRBD1,TRBJ1-5,few,TRBV9,CASSVAGTGVEAKHF,TGTGCCAGCAGCGTAGCTGGGACAGGGGTTGAGGCGAAACATTTT
TRBD1,TRBJ1-5,.,TRBV19,CASSLTDRGNQPQHF,TGTGCCAGTAGTTTGACCGACAGGGGTAATCAGCCCCAGCATTTT
TRBD2,TRBJ2-1,few,TRBV7-2,CASSPITGGGLRNEQFF,TGTGCCAGCAGCCCCATAACGGGGGGAGGACTCAGGAATGAGCAGTTCTTC
.,TRBJ1-1,few,TRBV27,CASSLGATRNTEAFF,TGTGCCAGCAGTTTGGGGGCGACCCGGAACACTGAAGCTTTCTTT
.,TRBJ2-1,.,TRBV30,CALTRPGGGPYNEQFF,TGTGCCTTGACCCGCCCGGGGGGCGGCCCATACAATGAGCAGTTCTTC
TRBD2,TRBJ2-7,few,TRBV2,CASRELAGVAYEQYF,TGTGCCAGCAGGGAACTAGCGGGAGTAGCCTACGAGCAGTACTTC
TRBD2,TRBJ2-7,few,TRBV9,CASGPGLAGTYEQYF,TGTGCCAGCGGCCCTGGACTAGCGGGAACCTACGAGCAGTACTTC
.,TRBJ2-1,.,TRBV5-6,CASSPSDTSYNEQFF,TGTGCCAGCAGCCCTTCGGACACCTCCTACAATGAGCAGTTCTTC
.,TRBJ1-4,.,TRBV10-3,CASGISTNEKLFF,TGTGCCTCCGGGATTTCAACTAATGAAAAACTGTTTTTT
TRBD1,TRBJ2-2,few,TRBV5-5,CASRPGTGPGELFF,TGTGCCAGCCGTCCCGGGACAGGGCCCGGGGAGCTGTTTTTT
TRBD2,TRBJ2-1,few,TRBV5-8,CASSHHGIAGSYNEQFF,TGTGCCAGCAGCCATCACGGAATAGCGGGGTCCTACAATGAGCAGTTCTTC
.,TRBJ1-4,few,TRBV2,CASSRGGLITNEKLFF,TGTGCCAGCAGTAGAGGGGGATTGATTACTAATGAAAAACTGTTTTTT
.,TRBJ2-1,.,TRBV7-9,CASSLHPDIEQFF,TGTGCCAGCAGCCTTCACCCGGACATTGAGCAGTTCTTC
.,TRBJ1-2,few,TRBV4-1,CASSQVLGGYTF,TGCGCCAGCAGCCAAGTTCTAGGTGGCTACACCTTC
.,TRBJ2-7,few,TRBV27,CASSVSDRGGFEQYF,TGTGCCAGCAGTGTATCGGACAGAGGTGGGTTCGAGCAGTACTTC
TRBD2,TRBJ2-2,.,TRBV5-1,CASSVNPALAGYRLRELFF,TGCGCCAGCAGCGTAAACCCGGCACTAGCGGGCTACCGCCTGCGGGAGCTGTTTTTT
.,TRBJ2-1,.,TRBV5-4,CASSADFNNEQFF,TGTGCCAGCAGCGCGGACTTTAACAATGAGCAGTTCTTC
.,TRBJ2-2,few,TRBV6-5,CASSRGNTGELFF,TGTGCCAGCAGCCGGGGGAACACCGGGGAGCTGTTTTTT
TRBD2,TRBJ2-7,few,TRBV6-5,CASSYLAGGYEQYF,TGTGCCAGCAGTTACCTAGCGGGGGGTTATGAGCAGTACTTC
TRBD1,TRBJ2-1,.,TRBV11-3,CASSSRTGEGNEQFF,TGTGCCAGCAGCTCCCGGACAGGGGAAGGCAATGAGCAGTTCTTC
.,TRBJ2-7,few,TRBV4-1,CASSQGGSRNEQYF,TGCGCCAGCAGCCAAGGAGGGAGCCGGAACGAGCAGTACTTC
.,TRBJ2-3,.,TRBV6-5,CASSLTGKTDTQYF,TGTGCCAGCAGTCTTACAGGGAAAACAGATACGCAGTATTTT
TRBD2,TRBJ2-1,few,TRBV27,CASSLASGRPWNEQFF,TGTGCCAGCAGTTTAGCTAGCGGGAGGCCGTGGAATGAGCAGTTCTTC
.,TRBJ2-7,few,TRBV11-2,CASSPGIGVYEQYF,TGTGCCAGCAGCCCGGGGATTGGAGTCTACGAGCAGTACTTC
.,TRBJ1-1,few,TRBV6-1,CASIQGGSEAFF,TGTGCCAGCATCCAAGGCGGATCTGAAGCTTTCTTT
.,TRBJ2-3,.,TRBV5-1,CASSLTERGTDTQYF,TGCGCCAGCAGCTTGACGGAGCGGGGCACAGATACGCAGTATTTT
.,TRBJ2-7,.,TRBV18,CASSRDTYYEQYF,TGTGCCAGCTCACGGGACACGTACTACGAGCAGTACTTC
.,TRBJ2-5,medium-sized,TRBV6-1,CASSEAGGQETQYF,TGTGCCAGCAGTGAAGCAGGGGGCCAAGAGACCCAGTACTTC
.,TRBJ2-1,few,TRBV25-1,CASRQDEIHEQFF,TGTGCCAGCAGACAGGACGAGATTCATGAGCAGTTCTTC
TRBD2,TRBJ2-7,few,TRBV7-9,CASSGLGGSGNEQYF,TGTGCCAGCAGCGGACTGGGGGGGAGTGGTAACGAGCAGTACTTC
.,TRBJ1-3,.,TRBV4-2,CASSPQDSGNTIYF,TGTGCCAGCAGCCCCCAGGACTCTGGAAACACCATATATTTT
.,TRBJ1-4,.,TRBV18,CASSTRATNEKLFF,TGTGCCAGCTCCACCAGGGCAACTAATGAAAAACTGTTTTTT
.,TRBJ1-2,.,TRBV19,CASSLTAGLGYTF,TGTGCCAGTAGTTTAACAGCGGGTTTAGGCTACACCTTC
.,TRBJ1-1,few,TRBV5-1,CASSPLGQGVLVNTEAFF,TGCGCCAGCAGCCCACTCGGGCAGGGTGTTTTGGTGAACACTGAAGCTTTCTTT
TRBD2,TRBJ2-3,.,TRBV7-8,CASSRTSGSATDTQYF,TGTGCCAGCAGTCGGACTAGCGGGAGCGCTACAGATACGCAGTATTTT
.,TRBJ1-1,.,TRBV4-1,CASSQVFLGDKAFF,TGCGCCAGCAGTCAAGTATTCTTAGGGGACAAAGCTTTCTTT
.,TRBJ2-3,few,TRBV11-3,CASSPGQNTDTQYF,TGTGCCAGCAGCCCCGGACAGAACACAGATACGCAGTATTTT
.,TRBJ2-7,.,TRBV6-1,CASSDRGAYEQYF,TGTGCCAGCAGTGATCGCGGAGCCTACGAGCAGTACTTC